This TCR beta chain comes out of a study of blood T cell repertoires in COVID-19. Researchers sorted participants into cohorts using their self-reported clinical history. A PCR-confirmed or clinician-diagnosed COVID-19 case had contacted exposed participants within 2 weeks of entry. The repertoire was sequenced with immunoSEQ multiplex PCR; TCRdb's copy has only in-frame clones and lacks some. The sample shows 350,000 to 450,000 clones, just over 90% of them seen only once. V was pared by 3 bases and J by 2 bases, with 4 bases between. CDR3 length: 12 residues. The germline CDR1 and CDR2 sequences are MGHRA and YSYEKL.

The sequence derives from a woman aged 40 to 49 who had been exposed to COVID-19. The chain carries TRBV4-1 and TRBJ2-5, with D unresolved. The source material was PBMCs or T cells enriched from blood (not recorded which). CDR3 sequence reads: CASSHPQETQYF. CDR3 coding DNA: TGCGCCAGCAGCCACCCACAAGAGACCCAGTACTTC.